A single sample is the source of the 15 T cell receptor beta chains below, sequenced in a study of cytomegalovirus exposure and HLA in healthy donors. The study ran its PCR with 60 Vbeta and 13 Jbeta primers. The data were produced by immunoSEQ multiplex PCR, yet TCRdb's version contains in-frame clones alone and is incomplete. The sample records some 150,000 clones, approximately 79% being singletons. Sample: PBMCs. Receptor source: a man between 18 and 35 years old in good health and CMV-seropositive.

The chain recombines TRBV6-4 with TRBJ1-6, with D possibly TRBD1 on 5 matching bases. The CDR3 length is 14 residues. From germline, CDR1 is MRHNA and CDR2 SNTAGT. V was cut by 2 bases and J by 7 bases, with 9 bases left in between. The CDR3 loop is CASSDGRVNSPLHF. The CDR3 bases are TGTGCCAGCAGTGACGGCAGGGTGAATTCACCCCTCCACTTT.

This clone was found once. CDR3 residues: CASNVMGPYYGYTF. The CDR3 DNA sequence: TGTGCCAGCAATGTGATGGGGCCCTACTATGGCTACACCTTC. The genes are TRBV7-9 and TRBJ1-2; maybe TRBD1 (5 bases). The CDR3 totals 14 residues. Germline V gene lookup returns CDR1 SEHNR and CDR2 FQNEAQ (reference sequence). Trimming stripped 7 bases from V and 3 bases from J, with 15 bases between.

The chain has TRBV28 and TRBJ1-6; 8 positions match TRBD1. Germline V gene data show CDR1 as MDHEN and CDR2 as SYDVKM. V lost 3 bases, J lost 5 bases, and 6 bases stayed unmatched. There are 16 residues in the CDR3. CDR3 coding DNA: TGTGCCAGCAGTTTGCCGGACAGGGCGAATAATTCACCCCTCCACTTT. This encodes CASSLPDRANNSPLHF.

The chain is built from TRBV6-1 and TRBJ1-5, with 9 positions matching TRBD1. J was trimmed by 5 bases and V by 6 bases; bases with no gene match: 5. The CDR3 spans 14 residues. Germline V gene lookup returns CDR1 MNHNS and CDR2 SASEGT. CDR3 DNA: TGTGCCAGCAGACAAACAGGGGGCGATCAGCCCCAGCATTTT. Protein product: CASRQTGGDQPQHF.

V usage is TRBV7-6 and J usage is TRBJ2-7; 9 bases match TRBD1. CDR1 and CDR2 from the germline V gene are SGHVS and FNYEAQ. The V and J ends lost 5 bases and 2 bases, in that order; junction bases with no gene match: 10. This CDR3 contains 16 residues. The CDR3 nucleotides read TGTGCCAGCAGCACCGGACAGGGGCCGAAAGCCTACGAGCAGTACTTC. This encodes CASSTGQGPKAYEQYF. The whole variable domain, filled in from reference TRBV7-6 and TRBJ2-7, reads GAGVSQSPRYKVTKRGQDVALRCDPISGHVSLYWYRQALGQGPEFLTYFNYEAQQDKSGLPNDRFSAERPEGSISTLTIQRTEQRDSAMYRCASSTGQGPKAYEQYFGPGTRLTVT.

In its sample, this clone was seen a few times. The chain carries TRBV19 and TRBJ2-5, with 12 bases matching TRBD2. This CDR3 region has 16 residues. CDR1 and CDR2 from the germline V gene are LNHDA and SQIVND (reference sequence). V lost 7 bases and J lost 0; bases outside the gene matches: 6. The CDR3 loop reads CASTPGLAGNQETQYF. In DNA, the CDR3 is TGTGCCAGTACCCCGGGACTAGCGGGTAACCAAGAGACCCAGTACTTC.

In this sample, this clone turned up once. This chain joins TRBV18 and TRBJ2-1; maybe TRBD2 (6 bases). Trimming took 3 bases from V and 8 from J, leaving 8 bases between them. Looked up from germline, CDR1 is KGHSH and CDR2 is LQKENI. The length of the CDR3 is 12 residues. The CDR3 is CASSPGTDEQFF. CDR3 coding DNA: TGTGCCAGCTCACCCGGGACTGATGAGCAGTTCTTC.

This chain connects TRBV28 to TRBJ1-5; 10 bases map to TRBD1. The CDR3 extends over 16 amino acids. Germline V gives CDR1 MDHEN, CDR2 SYDVKM. V lost 2 bases and J lost 1; bases outside the gene matches: 2. This CDR3 reads CASSLETGGSNQPQHF. CDR3 DNA sequence: TGTGCCAGCAGTTTAGAGACAGGGGGCAGCAATCAGCCCCAGCATTTT. Drawing the rest from reference TRBV28 and TRBJ1-5, the complete variable domain is DVKVTQSSRYLVKRTGEKVFLECVQDMDHENMFWYRQDPGLGLRLIYFSYDVKMKEKGDIPEGYSVSREKKERFSLILESASTNQTSMYLCASSLETGGSNQPQHFGDGTRLSIL.

This clone was observed once. The chain recombines TRBV6-6 with TRBJ1-5; 8 bases line up with TRBD1. Germline V gives CDR1 MNHNY, CDR2 SVGAGI (reference sequence). There are 16 residues in the CDR3. Unmatched junction bases numbered 9, after V lost 5 bases and J lost 3 bases. Here the CDR3 DNA reads TGTGCCAGCAGTACCGAGGACAGGGTTTTCAATCAGCCCCAGCATTTT. This codes for CASSTEDRVFNQPQHF.

The chain is built from TRBV7-2 and TRBJ1-2, with D perhaps matching TRBD1 (6 bases). Germline CDR1 SGHTA, CDR2 FQGNSA. With 2 bases removed from V and 4 bases from J, the gap between germline ends came to 11 bases. CDR3 size: 14 residues. As DNA, the CDR3 is TGTGCCAGCAGCTTAAACAGGGTGTCCTATGGCTACACCTTC. This encodes CASSLNRVSYGYTF.

This sequence joins TRBV20-1 and TRBJ2-1, with D unclear. Germline CDR1 DFQATT, CDR2 SNEGSKA (reference sequence). Trimming left V 5 bases short and J 9 bases short, with 11 bases between. This CDR3 is built from 11 residues. In DNA, the CDR3 is TGCAGTGCTTTGAGCAAACTTGAGCAGTTCTTC. It specifies CSALSKLEQFF.

V gene TRBV25-1 combines with J gene TRBJ2-1; weak D call: TRBD1 (5 bases). V lost 4 bases to trimming and J lost 3 bases, with 7 bases between them. Germline CDR1 is MGHDK and CDR2 is SYGVNS. The length of the CDR3 is 13 residues. The CDR3 here is CASSADSYNEQFF. CDR3 nucleotide sequence: TGTGCCAGCAGTGCAGACAGCTACAATGAGCAGTTCTTC.

The table lists this clone with a few counts. V and J are TRBV28 and TRBJ2-7, with D perhaps matching TRBD2 (6 bases). V lost 1 base and J lost 0, with 13 bases in between. The germline gives CDR1 MDHEN, CDR2 SYDVKM. The CDR3 totals 16 residues. CDR3 bases: TGTGCCAGCAGTTTATTAGGGCGGGACTTCTCCTACGAGCAGTACTTC. It yields the protein CASSLLGRDFSYEQYF.

This chain connects TRBV2 to TRBJ2-4; 11 positions match TRBD2. CDR1 and CDR2 (germline): SNHLY, FYNNEI. The CDR3 is 18 amino acids. Germline trimming cut 8 bases from V and 0 bases from J; bases unmatched to any gene: 12. As DNA, the CDR3 is TGTGCCAGCGCTCCCCTAGCGGGGGGCACTGGAGCCAAAAACATTCAGTACTTC. This sequence encodes CASAPLAGGTGAKNIQYF.

This clone has only one observation. The chain combines TRBV28 with TRBJ1-2, with TRBD1 identical over 7 bases. CDR3 length: 16 residues. V dropped 4 bases and J dropped 4; count of bases not matched to a gene: 12. Germline-derived CDR1 and CDR2 are MDHEN and SYDVKM. Written as DNA, the CDR3 is TGTGCCAGCAGTTCCCTCCGGACAGGACGGGCCTATGGCTACACCTTC. Residues: CASSSLRTGRAYGYTF.